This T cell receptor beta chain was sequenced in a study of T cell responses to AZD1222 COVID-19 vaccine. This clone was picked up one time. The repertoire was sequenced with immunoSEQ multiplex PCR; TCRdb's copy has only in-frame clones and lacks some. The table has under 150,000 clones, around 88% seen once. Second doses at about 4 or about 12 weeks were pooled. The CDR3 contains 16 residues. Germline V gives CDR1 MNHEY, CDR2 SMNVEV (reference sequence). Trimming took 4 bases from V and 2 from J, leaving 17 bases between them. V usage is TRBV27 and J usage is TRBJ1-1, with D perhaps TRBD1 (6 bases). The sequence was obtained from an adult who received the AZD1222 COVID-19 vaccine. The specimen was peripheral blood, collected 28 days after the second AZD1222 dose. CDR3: CASSSLLTGINTEAFF. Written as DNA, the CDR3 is TGTGCCAGCAGTTCCTTACTCACAGGGATCAACACTGAAGCTTTCTTT.